A selection of T cell receptor beta chains follows, all from one sample in a study of Ad26.COV2.S vaccination and SARS-CoV-2 variants. Assay used: immunoSEQ multiplex PCR; TCRdb lists only in-frame clones, some missing. The sample holds around 380,000 clones, more than 85% seen once. Source: peripheral blood, taken in a trial of Ad26.COV2.S vaccine versus placebo. The receptors were sampled from a person aged 18-65 years who received the Ad26.COV2.S COVID-19 vaccine or a placebo. The CDR3 runs from the conserved cysteine through the conserved F or W.

V gene,CDR3 length,J gene,CDR3 protein
TRBV25-1,13,TRBJ1-2,CASAGRDNYGYTF
TRBV5-1,18,TRBJ2-3,CASSYGTSGYSSTDTQYF
TRBV7-9,15,TRBJ2-1,CASSRPSGGSNEQFF
TRBV6-1,17,TRBJ2-1,CASSEAIATGRGNEQFF
TRBV7-2,15,TRBJ1-2,CASSLAGSSNYGYTF
TRBV3-1/TRBV3-2,14,TRBJ2-3,CASSPRTGADTQYF
TRBV2,14,TRBJ1-2,CASSVEGGVYGYTF
TRBV5-1,15,TRBJ2-1,CASSPGTGIGGEQFF
TRBV30,12,TRBJ2-7,CAWSRKNYEQYF
TRBV2,14,TRBJ1-1,CASIQGVLDTEAFF
TRBV5-5,17,TRBJ2-4,CASSLLNRALDKNIQYF
TRBV4-1,13,TRBJ2-1,CASSQGGINEQFF
TRBV25-1,13,TRBJ1-2,CASTPGGGGGYTF
TRBV19,14,TRBJ2-1,CASSIDRGGGEQFF
TRBV4-1,14,TRBJ1-1,CASSRYNTNTEAFF
TRBV14,15,TRBJ2-3,CASSQVGTVSDTQYF
TRBV5-4,12,TRBJ2-7,CASSLDGAYLIF
TRBV7-2,15,TRBJ2-7,CASSLEVAGASEQYF
TRBV2,11,TRBJ1-2,CASQGRYGYTF
TRBV15,12,TRBJ1-2,CATSRGADGYTF
TRBV27,16,TRBJ1-6,CASRNPTGVYNSPLHF
TRBV7-7,13,TRBJ2-3,CASSLDLEDTQYF
TRBV19,12,TRBJ2-1,CASSIILGEQFF
TRBV6-5,14,TRBJ2-2,CASSRDTNTGELFF
TRBV6-6,17,TRBJ1-2,CASSPTRSPVQGYGYTF
TRBV7-6,14,TRBJ2-5,CASSSGQAQETQYF
TRBV7-9,15,TRBJ2-6,CASSLQYSGANVLTF
TRBV10-3,14,TRBJ1-2,CAISESTGNYGYTF
TRBV2,13,TRBJ2-7,CASSELGRSEQYF
TRBV14,15,TRBJ2-7,CASSQPGRFSYEQYF
TRBV5-1,14,TRBJ1-2,CASSLAPEIYGYTF
TRBV6-5,16,TRBJ1-3,CASSYSGTGGGSTIYF
TRBV10-3,11,TRBJ1-1,CAISESFLAFF
TRBV21-1,14,TRBJ1-4,CASTPRGGNEKLFF
TRBV25-1,18,TRBJ1-3,CASSATTLGQGEGNTIYF